The 29 T cell receptor beta chains below were found in one sample sequenced in a study of cytomegalovirus exposure and HLA in healthy donors. PCR primers comprised 60 Vbeta and 13 Jbeta primers. The repertoire was sequenced with immunoSEQ multiplex PCR; TCRdb's copy has only in-frame clones and lacks some. The ten most abundant clones cover 2.1% of a sample with some 160,000 clones. Sequencing input: PBMCs. The receptors were sampled from a man aged 25 to 40 in good health and CMV-seronegative.

The J gene is TRBJ2-5, the V gene TRBV6-5, with D possibly TRBD1 on 7 matching bases. The J call may be in error: the DNA end matches TRBJ2-7 better. The CDR3 totals 14 residues. Per germline, CDR1 MNHEY and CDR2 SVGAGI. As DNA, the CDR3 is TGTGCCAGCAGCCGACAGGGAGGTCTCTACGAGCAGTACTTC. Translation gives CASSRQGGLYEQYF.

This chain links TRBV4-2 with TRBJ1-6; possible D gene TRBD1, 6 bases. CDR3 length: 15 amino acids. V was clipped by 0 bases and J by 3 bases, with 6 bases between them. Germline assignment: CDR1 LGHNA and CDR2 YNFKEQ. CDR3 sequence (DNA): TGTGCCAGCAGCCAAGAACAGGGCTATAATTCACCCCTCCACTTT. Translation gives CASSQEQGYNSPLHF.

The rearrangement uses TRBV5-4 and TRBJ1-2; 7 nucleotides agree with TRBD1. The CDR3 spans 15 residues. Germline-derived CDR1 and CDR2 are SGHNT and YYREEE (reference sequence). V gave up 4 bases and J gave up 3 bases; unmatched junction bases: 9. CDR3 sequence reads: CASSHGTAEDYGYTF. CDR3 bases: TGTGCCAGCAGCCACGGGACAGCCGAGGACTATGGCTACACCTTC.

The chain recombines TRBV5-1 with TRBJ2-7, with 8 bases fitting TRBD2. There are 16 residues in the CDR3. CDR1 and CDR2 from the germline V gene are SGHRS and YFSETQ. V was clipped by 0 bases and J by 1 base; unmatched bases: 6. The CDR3 here is CASSLGLAGLSYEQYF. CDR3 bases: TGCGCCAGCAGCTTGGGCCTAGCGGGCCTATCCTACGAGCAGTACTTC.

The V and J genes are TRBV6-6 and TRBJ1-6; 7 bases line up with TRBD1. CDR1 and CDR2 (germline): MNHNY, SVGAGI (reference sequence). The CDR3 spans 14 residues. The ends lost 4 bases at V and 7 bases at J; junction bases unmatched: 4. In DNA, the CDR3 is TGTGCCAGCAGTTTAGGGACAGAGAATTCACCCCTCCACTTT. Its protein is CASSLGTENSPLHF.

This chain connects TRBV5-6 to TRBJ1-5, with D maybe TRBD1 (5 bases). V shed 0 bases and J shed 5 bases, with 9 bases lying between them. The germline V gene has CDR1 SGHDT and CDR2 YYEEEE. CDR3 size: 14 residues. CDR3 protein: CASSLVGADQPQHF. The CDR3 nucleotides are TGTGCCAGCAGCTTGGTTGGGGCCGATCAGCCCCAGCATTTT.

J is TRBJ2-7 and V is TRBV5-1; 7 bases line up with TRBD2. Trimming cost V 2 bases and J 5 bases; bases outside gene matches: 7. CDR1 is SGHRS, CDR2 YFSETQ, per germline. There are 14 residues in the CDR3. In DNA, the CDR3 is TGCGCCAGCAGCTTCCAGAGCGGGATCGACGAGCAGTACTTC. Translating gives CASSFQSGIDEQYF.

CDR3 DNA: TGTGCCAGCTCACCACCAGACAGGGCCGCTGGCTACACCTTC. Protein product: CASSPPDRAAGYTF. V is TRBV18 and J is TRBJ1-2, with 7 bases identical to TRBD1. CDR3 length: 14 amino acids. Trimming at V came to 0 bases and at J to 7 bases, leaving 5 bases not matched to a gene. The germline V gene has CDR1 KGHSH and CDR2 LQKENI.

The chain recombines TRBV29-1 with TRBJ2-7; the match to TRBD2 covers 8 bases. V shed 7 bases and J 3 bases; nucleotides not matched to a gene: 8. Germline V gives CDR1 SQVTM, CDR2 ANQGSEA. The CDR3 has 13 residues. Here the CDR3 reads CSAAGGAYYEQYF. CDR3 DNA sequence: TGCAGCGCCGCGGGAGGAGCTTACTACGAGCAGTACTTC.

J is TRBJ2-2 and V is TRBV18, with 9 bases that match TRBD1. The CDR3 covers 15 residues. V lost 4 bases to trimming and J lost 3 bases; unmatched junction nucleotides: 3. Germline V gives CDR1 KGHSH, CDR2 LQKENI. CDR3 amino acids: CASSRDRADTGELFF. The CDR3 bases are TGTGCCAGCTCACGGGACAGGGCTGACACCGGGGAGCTGTTTTTT. Full variable domain (rest looked up from reference TRBV18 and TRBJ2-2): NAGVMQNPRHLVRRRGQEARLRCSPMKGHSHVYWYRQLPEEGLKFMVYLQKENIIDESGMPKERFSAEFPKEGPSILRIQQVVRGDSAAYFCASSRDRADTGELFFGEGSRLTVL.

The chain couples TRBV4-1 to TRBJ1-2, with D perhaps TRBD1 (6 bases). The CDR3 sequence is 16 residues long. V lost 2 bases and J 0 bases, leaving 13 bases between the germline ends. CDR1 and CDR2 (germline): MGHRA, YSYEKL. The chain's CDR3 is CASSQIVTGPNYGYTF. The CDR3 coding sequence is TGCGCCAGCAGCCAAATCGTCACAGGGCCTAACTATGGCTACACCTTC.

The V call is TRBV28, the J call TRBJ1-4; no firm D call. Germline CDR1 is MDHEN and CDR2 is SYDVKM. This CDR3 comprises 10 residues. V was shortened by 8 bases and J by 6 bases, with 4 bases between the two germline ends. The CDR3 region has the DNA TGTGCCAGCCGTGATGAAAAACTGTTTTTT. It is translated as CASRDEKLFF.

The CDR3 here is CASSLAEVGSYGYTF. The CDR3 nucleotides read TGCGCCAGCAGCTTGGCCGAGGTTGGTTCCTATGGCTACACCTTC. V usage is TRBV5-1 and J usage is TRBJ1-2; D not certain. The CDR3 runs 15 residues. Germline values: CDR1 SGHRS, CDR2 YFSETQ. V lost 0 bases to trimming and J lost 4 bases, with 13 bases between them.

J is TRBJ1-4 and V is TRBV29-1; D may be TRBD1 (5 bases). The CDR3 is 12 amino acids. CDR1 is SQVTM, CDR2 ANQGSEA, per germline. V was shortened by 7 bases and J by 5 bases, with 11 bases between the two germline ends. The CDR3 here is CSGRGGNEKLFF. DNA of the CDR3: TGCAGCGGCCGGGGGGGAAATGAAAAACTGTTTTTT.

Here the CDR3 DNA reads TGTGCCAGCAGCTTATCCGTCAGGACTAGCAGTAGACGACCCGACGAGCAGTACTTC. Protein sequence: CASSLSVRTSSRRPDEQYF. This chain joins TRBV7-9 and TRBJ2-7; 8 nucleotides agree with TRBD2. V shed 2 bases, J shed 5 bases, and the junction held 20 bases outside the gene matches. Germline loops: CDR1 SEHNR, CDR2 FQNEAQ (reference sequence). CDR3 length equals 19 residues.

The rearrangement links TRBV5-6 to TRBJ2-2; possible D gene TRBD2, 6 bases. V lost 4 bases and J 4 bases, leaving 17 bases between the germline ends. Germline CDR1 is SGHDT and CDR2 is YYEEEE. The CDR3 spans 16 residues. CDR3: CASSRKDGTSTGELFF. CDR3 sequence (DNA): TGTGCCAGCAGCAGAAAGGACGGGACTTCCACCGGGGAGCTGTTTTTT.

The rearrangement uses TRBV7-2 and TRBJ1-1; D may be TRBD1 (6 bases). The CDR3 length is 13 residues. Germline loops: CDR1 SGHTA, CDR2 FQGNSA. V was clipped by 5 bases and J by 8 bases, with 15 bases between them. In DNA, the CDR3 is TGTGCCAGCAGCGCCGGACAGAAACGAGAAGCTTTCTTT. This gives the protein CASSAGQKREAFF.

The chain has TRBV4-1 and TRBJ2-1, with TRBD1 matching over 9 bases. The V gene end was trimmed by 2 bases and the J gene end by 5 bases; junction bases not matched to a gene: 7. Germline V lookup: CDR1 MGHRA, CDR2 YSYEKL. This CDR3 is built from 16 residues. The CDR3 loop reads CASSQPDRGWDNEQFF. The CDR3 coding sequence is TGCGCCAGCAGCCAACCCGACAGGGGGTGGGACAATGAGCAGTTCTTC.

The J gene is TRBJ1-3, the V gene TRBV30, with D maybe TRBD1 (5 bases). Trimming pared 0 bases from V and 2 bases from J, leaving 17 bases between. The CDR3 totals 17 residues. Per the germline V gene, CDR1 is GTSNPN and CDR2 is SVGIG (reference sequence). CDR3 residues: CAWSVPLGREAGNTIYF. As DNA, the CDR3 is TGTGCCTGGAGTGTACCCTTGGGCAGGGAAGCTGGAAACACCATATATTTT.

The chain links TRBV15 to TRBJ1-3; D is possibly TRBD1 (6 bases). CDR1 and CDR2 (germline): LNHNV, YYDKDF (reference sequence). CDR3 length: 16 amino acids. With 0 bases removed from V and 3 bases from J, the gap between germline ends came to 12 bases. This chain's CDR3 is CATSRDMGAGGNTIYF. The CDR3 coding sequence is TGTGCCACCAGCAGAGATATGGGGGCGGGTGGAAACACCATATATTTT.

This sequence joins TRBV7-3 and TRBJ2-3; D is perhaps TRBD2 (5 bases). The CDR3 has 13 amino acids. Germline V gives CDR1 SGHTA, CDR2 FQGTGA. The V gene lost 4 bases and the J gene lost 14 bases, with 19 bases spanning the gap. In nucleotides, the CDR3 is TGTGCCAGCAGCTCCACCTCAGCGGCCACGTTGTATTTT. Translated, it gives CASSSTSAATLYF. Together with reference TRBV7-3 and TRBJ2-3, the CDR3 gives the full variable domain: GAGVSQTPSNKVTEKGKYVELRCDPISGHTALYWYRQSLGQGPEFLIYFQGTGAADDSGLPNDRFFAVRPEGSVSTLKIQRTERGDSAVYLCASSSTSAATLYFGPGTRLTVL.

The chain combines TRBV14 with TRBJ2-2, with D uncertain. This CDR3 is 14 amino acids long. V was cut by 1 base and J by 9 bases, with 12 bases left in between. The germline CDR1 and CDR2 sequences are SGHDN and FVKESK. CDR3: CASSQVTLPRELFF. DNA of the CDR3: TGTGCCAGCAGCCAAGTTACCCTACCCAGGGAGCTGTTTTTT.

The chain carries TRBV4-2 and TRBJ2-3, with TRBD2 as a possible D gene (5 bases). Germline V gives CDR1 LGHNA, CDR2 YNFKEQ. V was cut by 0 bases and J by 6 bases, with 10 bases left in between. This CDR3 is 14 amino acids long. CDR3 in DNA: TGTGCCAGCAGCCAAGATTTTTCGGGGGATACGCAGTATTTT. Its translation: CASSQDFSGDTQYF.

In nucleotides, the CDR3 is TGTGCCAGCAGCTTACAGGCGGGGCGAGTCGAGCAGTACTTC. Translated: CASSLQAGRVEQYF. V gene TRBV11-2 combines with J gene TRBJ2-5; TRBD2 is a possible D gene (6 bases). Gene TRBJ2-7 matches the end of the DNA better, so the J call may be wrong. The CDR3 has 14 amino acids. CDR1 is SGHAT, CDR2 FQNNGV, per germline.

This rearrangement joins TRBV29-1 to TRBJ2-7; 9 bases match TRBD1. Germline CDR1 SQVTM, CDR2 ANQGSEA. With V trimmed by 4 bases and J by 2 bases, 6 bases remained unmatched. The CDR3 runs 14 residues. CDR3 residues: CSVAYGTGPYEQYF. The CDR3 DNA reads TGCAGCGTTGCTTATGGGACAGGGCCCTACGAGCAGTACTTC.

The genes are TRBV29-1 and TRBJ2-7; TRBD2 agrees at 8 bases. The V segment lost 7 bases and the J segment 6 bases; nucleotides outside the gene matches: 5. The CDR3 spans 11 residues. Germline CDR1 and CDR2: SQVTM and ANQGSEA. CDR3 in DNA: TGCAGCGCCGGGACTAGAACCGAGCAGTACTTC. Its translation is CSAGTRTEQYF.

The chain is built from TRBV27 and TRBJ2-3; 7 nucleotides align to TRBD2. Per germline, CDR1 MNHEY and CDR2 SMNVEV (reference sequence). The CDR3 runs to 13 residues. V shed 5 bases, J shed 7 bases, and the junction held 6 bases outside the gene matches. Here the CDR3 reads CASSMTSQNTQYF. The DNA of the CDR3 is TGTGCCAGCAGTATGACTAGCCAAAATACGCAGTATTTT.

The DNA of the CDR3 is TGCGCCAGCAGCCTAAGGACAGGGCTCGAGCAGTACTTC. This codes for CASSLRTGLEQYF. The rearrangement links TRBV4-1 to TRBJ2-7; 8 nucleotides line up with TRBD1. V dropped 4 bases and J dropped 6; count of bases not matched to a gene: 5. The CDR3 is made up of 13 amino acids. CDR1 is MGHRA and CDR2 is YSYEKL in the germline V gene.

The chain uses TRBV7-2 and TRBJ2-2; weak D call: TRBD1 (5 bases). The germline CDR1 and CDR2 sequences are SGHTA and FQGNSA. The CDR3 totals 16 residues. V lost 6 bases and J lost 0, with 14 bases in between. The CDR3 reads CASSPRPGTNTGELFF. DNA of the CDR3: TGTGCCAGCAGTCCCCGGCCAGGGACGAACACCGGGGAGCTGTTTTTT.